This entry concerns a single T cell receptor (beta chain). The Seattle site enrolled patients during active infection and followed them longitudinally. This sample was included in a study of blood T cell repertoires in COVID-19. The overall study: The United States, Italy and Spain were the sources of the acute and convalescent COVID-19 samples.

The germline V gene encodes CDR1 WSHSY and CDR2 SAAADI. The CDR3 is 14 residues long. The germline V and J ends were trimmed by 3 bases and 3 bases, with 11 bases remaining between them. Original analysis: Amplification from reference gene primers served as the basis for estimated nucleated cell counts. This table comes from immunoSEQ multiplex PCR, and its TCRdb copy is limited to in-frame clones, with some not included. The DNA was the basis for D and trimming; V, J and clone size are from that table. The data hold about 480,000 clones, with roughly nine tenths observed a single time. The chain joins TRBV10-2 to TRBJ2-5; TRBD1 is a possible D gene (5 bases). The source is a woman aged 45-60 years with COVID-19, enrolled during active disease. Sample: peripheral blood. This chain's CDR3 is CASSDDRTKETQYF. Written as DNA, the CDR3 is TGCGCCAGCAGTGATGACAGAACTAAAGAGACCCAGTACTTC.